The source of this T cell receptor (beta chain) is a study of beta chain features in type 1 diabetes (dated 2018 in TCRdb). In the study overall: Mean age, gender distribution, total cell number and subset yield did not differ between patients and healthy donors. A total of about 100,000,000 sorted cells were examined across all samples, and RNA yield correlated strongly with the number of cells per subset. In the study, TCRB repertoires of sorted circulating CD4+ T cell subsets from recently diagnosed type 1 diabetes patients were compared with those of matched healthy donors. Regulatory and stem cell-like memory subsets were obtained from only 8 patients and roughly eight healthy donors, while naive and central memory subsets were obtained from all 30 or so donors. Beyond this particular receptor, the publication reports: At VDJ recombination sites, type 1 diabetes patients had fewer insertions and more deleted nucleotides, which implies abnormalities in thymic rearrangement. Because cDNA was sequenced instead of genomic DNA, highly expressing activated cells could be over-represented, though the groups showed no difference in activation or CD3 levels. Because small numbers of individuals were included in the HLA sub-analyses, any influence of HLA type on TCRB rearrangement was left unresolved. Naive, central memory and regulatory TCRB repertoires appeared to be more similar among patients than among healthy donors. In all four CD4+ subsets, TCRB CDR3 length was moderately but significantly shorter in type 1 diabetes patients. PCR might favor shorter templates, but patient and control samples were amplified and corrected together, so any skew would affect both groups equally.

The germline V gene encodes CDR1 SQVTM and CDR2 ANQGSEA. Ends trimmed: V by 4 bases, J by 4 bases; bases unmatched to a gene: 7. Its CDR3 holds 14 amino acids, cysteine through phenylalanine. Left in the record is the CDR3 DNA by itself, 42 bases read in frame from the first base. The entire amount of isolated RNA was reverse transcribed using the High Capacity cDNA Reverse Transcription Kit, so the sequenced TCRB transcripts were expressed ones. Deep immunoSEQ sequencing was performed on naive, central memory and regulatory T cell samples, with an average of approximately 4 million total reads per sample. After sorted cells were lysed in RLT buffer, RNA was extracted with DNase-treated RNeasy Micro or Mini kits, with the choice depending on cell number. Each cell subset was processed separately to prevent cross-contamination, with patient and healthy donor samples processed together. The immunoSEQ multiplex PCR was used to amplify TCRB sequences from cDNA, yielding 87-bp fragments that span the CDR3 region. Sequencing of the amplicons was done on the Illumina HiSeq platform. As for how the authors treated the data: Synthetic template baselines were used to correct PCR bias computationally, reads within Hamming distance 2 were collapsed, and singletons that could not be merged were discarded. By aligning reads against IMGT, V, D and J genes, CDR3 length, and insertions or deletions at six rearrangement sites were assigned. Clonotype counts were normalized to sorted cell number within each subset before computing true diversity and Gini coefficients with the tcR R package. The overlap coefficient, calculated on TCRB nucleotide sequences, was used to measure repertoire sharing. TCRdb mirrors the immuneACCESS table, restricted to in-frame sequences. Some clones are absent from its copies; in checked studies, under half trace to an unresolved V gene, and the reason for the others is unknown. V, J and clone size are taken as reported in that table, and D and trimming were inferred from the DNA itself. Here the sample has 300,000 to 350,000 clones; approximately 9.9% occur a single time. The ten largest make up 1% of the sample.

This clone was counted a few times. Its antigen specificity is not known. No much larger clone exists at a distance of one base, and base qualities are not known. A single peripheral blood draw of around 0.11 L on average was collected from each donor into heparinised tubes. A BD FACSAria II and a panel including CD45RO, CCR7, CD25, CD127, CD95 and CD27 were used to sort naive, central memory, regulatory and stem cell-like memory CD4+ T cells. Every sorted population had a purity above 95%. PBMCs were isolated right away by Lymphoprep density gradient centrifugation and were stained directly, without culture. To minimize batch effects, samples were stained and sorted in pairs, one healthy donor with one patient per experiment.

The receptor's source is a man aged 25-40 years with type 1 diabetes. The sample was central memory CD4+ T cells from blood. The chain is made from TRBV29-1 and TRBJ1-1, with TRBD1 matching 9 junction bases. The DNA sequence is as follows: TGCAGCGTTGGAGGGACAGGGCAAAGCACTGAAGCTTTCTTT. This yields the protein CSVGGTGQSTEAFF. Joined to the reference TRBV29-1 and TRBJ1-1 proteins, this CDR3 gives the full variable domain: SAVISQKPSRDICQRGTSLTIQCQVDSQVTMMFWYRQQPGQSLTLIATANQGSEATYESGFVIDKFPISRPNLTFSTLTVSNMSPEDSSIYLCSVGGTGQSTEAFFGQGTRLTVV.